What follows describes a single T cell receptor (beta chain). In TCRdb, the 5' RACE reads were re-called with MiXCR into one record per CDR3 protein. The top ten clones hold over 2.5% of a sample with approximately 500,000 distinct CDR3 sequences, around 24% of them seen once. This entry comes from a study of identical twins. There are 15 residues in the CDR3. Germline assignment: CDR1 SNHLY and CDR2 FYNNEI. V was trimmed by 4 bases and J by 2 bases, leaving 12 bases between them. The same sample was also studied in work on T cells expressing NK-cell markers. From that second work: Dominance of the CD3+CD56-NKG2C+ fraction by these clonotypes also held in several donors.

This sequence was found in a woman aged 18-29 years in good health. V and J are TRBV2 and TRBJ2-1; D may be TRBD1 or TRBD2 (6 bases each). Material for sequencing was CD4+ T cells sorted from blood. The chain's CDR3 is CASSVNGGPYNEQFF. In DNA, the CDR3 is TGTGCCAGCAGTGTTAACGGGGGCCCCTACAATGAGCAGTTCTTC.